This TCR beta chain was identified in a study of blood T cell repertoires in COVID-19. As for the study in general: T cells, B-cell-depleted T cells, or PBMCs provided the cDNA or gDNA that served as material.

CDR1 and CDR2 from the germline V gene are SGHTA and FQGNSA. The CDR3 is 15 residues long. Trimming left V 5 bases short and J 2 bases short, with 15 bases between. Profiling relied on immunoSEQ multiplex PCR, and the TCRdb table lists in-frame clones only, not all of them. The sample includes fewer than 350,000 clones, 88% of them seen just once. Sequencing was done on a sample of peripheral blood. The rearrangement uses TRBV7-2 and TRBJ2-5; weak D call: TRBD1 (7 bases). The sequence was obtained from a young man with active or convalescent COVID-19. The CDR3: CASSQGGRGQETQYF. The CDR3 DNA follows: TGTGCCAGCAGCCAGGGGGGCAGGGGACAAGAGACCCAGTACTTC.